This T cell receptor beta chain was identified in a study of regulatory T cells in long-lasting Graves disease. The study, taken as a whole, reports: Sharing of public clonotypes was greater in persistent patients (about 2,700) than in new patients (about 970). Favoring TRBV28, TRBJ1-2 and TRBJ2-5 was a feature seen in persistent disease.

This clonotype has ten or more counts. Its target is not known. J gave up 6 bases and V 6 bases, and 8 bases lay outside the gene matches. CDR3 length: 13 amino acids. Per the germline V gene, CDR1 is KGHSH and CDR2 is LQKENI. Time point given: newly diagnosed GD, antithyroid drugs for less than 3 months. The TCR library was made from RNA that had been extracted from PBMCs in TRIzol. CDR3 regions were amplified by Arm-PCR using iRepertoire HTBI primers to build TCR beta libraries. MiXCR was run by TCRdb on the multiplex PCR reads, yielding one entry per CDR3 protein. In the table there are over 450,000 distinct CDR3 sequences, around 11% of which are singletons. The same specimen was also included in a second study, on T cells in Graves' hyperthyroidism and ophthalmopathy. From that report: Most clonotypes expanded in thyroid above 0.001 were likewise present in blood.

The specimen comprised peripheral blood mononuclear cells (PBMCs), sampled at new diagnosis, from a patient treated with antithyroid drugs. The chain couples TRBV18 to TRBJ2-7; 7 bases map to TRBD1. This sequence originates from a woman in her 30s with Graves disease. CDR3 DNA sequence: TGTGCCAGCTCGGAGGTAGGGGGCGGCGAGCAGTACTTC. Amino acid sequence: CASSEVGGGEQYF. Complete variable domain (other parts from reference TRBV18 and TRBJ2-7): NAGVMQNPRHLVRRRGQEARLRCSPMKGHSHVYWYRQLPEEGLKFMVYLQKENIIDESGMPKERFSAEFPKEGPSILRIQQVVRGDSAAYFCASSEVGGGEQYFGPGTRLTVT.